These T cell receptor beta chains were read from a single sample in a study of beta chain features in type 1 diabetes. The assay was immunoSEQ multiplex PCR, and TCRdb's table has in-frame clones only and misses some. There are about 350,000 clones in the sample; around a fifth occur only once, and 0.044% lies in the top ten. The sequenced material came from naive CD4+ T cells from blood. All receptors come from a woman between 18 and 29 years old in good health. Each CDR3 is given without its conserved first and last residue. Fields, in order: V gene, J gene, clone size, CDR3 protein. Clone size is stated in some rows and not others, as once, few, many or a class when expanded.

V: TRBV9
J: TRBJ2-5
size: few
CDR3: ASSTLGLETQY

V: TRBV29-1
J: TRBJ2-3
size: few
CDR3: SVIYGGADTQY

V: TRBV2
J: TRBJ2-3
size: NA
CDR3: ASSKLAGGTDTQY

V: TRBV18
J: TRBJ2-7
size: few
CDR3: ASSPRVSTSYEQY

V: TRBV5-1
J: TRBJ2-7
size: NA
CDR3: ASSLDRSINEQY

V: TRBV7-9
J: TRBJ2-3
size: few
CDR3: ASSLVSRRGRLDTQY

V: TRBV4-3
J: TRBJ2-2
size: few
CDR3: ASSQDSVPGELF

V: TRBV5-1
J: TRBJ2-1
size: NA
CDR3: ASSYYRVNEQF

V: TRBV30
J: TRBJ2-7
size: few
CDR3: AGGAYEQY

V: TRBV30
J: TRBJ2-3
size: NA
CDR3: ARGGEVTDTQY

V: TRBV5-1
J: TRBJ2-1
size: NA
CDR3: ASAIAGGSYNEQF

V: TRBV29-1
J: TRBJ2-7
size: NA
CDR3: SVGGGGPSLYEQY

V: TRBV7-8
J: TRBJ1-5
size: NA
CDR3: ASSSGGSSLSNQPQH

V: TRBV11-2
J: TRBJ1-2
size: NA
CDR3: ASSADRMTYGYT

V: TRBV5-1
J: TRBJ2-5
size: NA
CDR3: ASSLATGGGETQY

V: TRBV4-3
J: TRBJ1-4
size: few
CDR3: ASSQSGESNEKLF

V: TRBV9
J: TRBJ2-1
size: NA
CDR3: ASSVDLLAGVQF

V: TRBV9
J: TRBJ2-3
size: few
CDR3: ASSLGTGFTDTQY

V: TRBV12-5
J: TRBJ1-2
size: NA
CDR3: ASGNWTGGNYGYT

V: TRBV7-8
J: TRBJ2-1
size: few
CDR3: ASSLSRVRLAGVRSYNEQF

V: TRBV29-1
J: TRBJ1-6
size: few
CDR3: SVGAGVGSPLH

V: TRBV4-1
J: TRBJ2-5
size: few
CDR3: ASSQSDRGPETQY

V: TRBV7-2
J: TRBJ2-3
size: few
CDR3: ASSRAGRPHSDTQY

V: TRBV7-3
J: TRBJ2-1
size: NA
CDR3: ASSSQGAANEQF

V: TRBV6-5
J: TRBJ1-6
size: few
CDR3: ASSYPGGTLH

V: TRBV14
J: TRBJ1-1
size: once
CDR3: ASSQGTAATLAF

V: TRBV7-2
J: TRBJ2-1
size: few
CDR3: ASSLSRLSGGNNEQF

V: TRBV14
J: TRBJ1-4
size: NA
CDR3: ASSQEGSNEKLF

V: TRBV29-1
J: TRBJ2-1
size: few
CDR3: SVEVVHQNEQF

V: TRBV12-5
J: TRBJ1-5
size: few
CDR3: ASGLGDQPQH

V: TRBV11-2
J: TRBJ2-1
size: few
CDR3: ASSLGGAGALYNEQF

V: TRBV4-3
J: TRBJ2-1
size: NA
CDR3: ASSQRAEDYNEQF

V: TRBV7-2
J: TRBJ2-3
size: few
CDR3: ASSSSGSTVGTQY

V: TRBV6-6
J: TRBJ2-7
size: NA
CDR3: ASSYTQGRGGEQY

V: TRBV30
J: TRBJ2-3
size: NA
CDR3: AWDTGFDTQY

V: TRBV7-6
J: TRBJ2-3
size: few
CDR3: ASRLLGLDDTDTQY